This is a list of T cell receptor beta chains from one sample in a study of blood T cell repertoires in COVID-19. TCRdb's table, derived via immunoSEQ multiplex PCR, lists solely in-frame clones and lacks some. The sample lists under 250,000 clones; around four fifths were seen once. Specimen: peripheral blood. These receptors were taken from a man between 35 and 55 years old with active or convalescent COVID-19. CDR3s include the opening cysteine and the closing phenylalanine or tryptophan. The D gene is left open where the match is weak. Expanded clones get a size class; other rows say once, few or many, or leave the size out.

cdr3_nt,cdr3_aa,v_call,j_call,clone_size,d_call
TGTGCCAGCAGCGTAGACAGGACTAGCGGGTACAATGAGCAGTTCTTC,CASSVDRTSGYNEQFF,TRBV9,TRBJ2-1,.,TRBD2
TGTGCCAGCAGCCGTGGCCAGGGATCTCACTATGGCTACACCTTC,CASSRGQGSHYGYTF,TRBV7-6,TRBJ1-2,.,.
TGTGCCAGCTTCGAGCGGGGAGACAATGAGCAGTTCTTC,CASFERGDNEQFF,TRBV5-4,TRBJ2-1,.,TRBD2
TGTGCCAGCAGCTTAGCGGTGCGGTGGAATGGCTACACCTTC,CASSLAVRWNGYTF,TRBV7-2,TRBJ1-2,few,.
TGCGCCAGCAGTGGGGGACAGGGGGCCTATGGCTACACCTTC,CASSGGQGAYGYTF,TRBV5-1,TRBJ1-2,.,TRBD1
TGTGCCAGCAGCTTAGCGCCCGGACAGGCAATCTCCTACGAGCAGTACTTC,CASSLAPGQAISYEQYF,TRBV7-9,TRBJ2-7,.,TRBD1
TGTGCCACTACCACGTTCGGACAGAGACAAGAGACCCAGTACTTC,CATTTFGQRQETQYF,TRBV15,TRBJ2-5,.,.
TGTGCCAGTAGTATAGTCCAGGGGATGGGTGGCGAGCAGTACTTC,CASSIVQGMGGEQYF,TRBV19,TRBJ2-7,few,.
TGTGCCAGCAATCCCGGGACTATATTCTATGAGCAGTTCTTC,CASNPGTIFYEQFF,TRBV11-2,TRBJ2-1,.,TRBD2
TGTGCCAGCACCGGGGGTACCTCTGGGGCCAACGTCCTGACTTTC,CASTGGTSGANVLTF,TRBV6-5,TRBJ2-6,.,.
TGTGCCAGCAGCGGACAACAGCCTAACACTGAAGCTTTCTTT,CASSGQQPNTEAFF,TRBV11-2,TRBJ1-1,.,.
TGTGCCAGCAGTCGACAGGGGGAGAAGTATGGCTACACCTTC,CASSRQGEKYGYTF,TRBV6-2/TRBV6-3,TRBJ1-2,once,TRBD1
TGTGCCAGCAGTTACGGTTCAGGCCTCGGCTACACCTTC,CASSYGSGLGYTF,TRBV6-2/TRBV6-3,TRBJ1-2,.,.
TGTGCCAGTAAGGGACTAGCGGGAGTGCAGGAGACCCAGTACTTC,CASKGLAGVQETQYF,TRBV19,TRBJ2-5,.,TRBD2
TGTGCCAGCAGCCTAGACAGGGATCAAGGCTATGGCTACACCTTC,CASSLDRDQGYGYTF,TRBV4-2,TRBJ1-2,.,TRBD1
TGTGCCAGCAGTTACGGACAGGGGGTCCGATCGGAGCAGTTCTTC,CASSYGQGVRSEQFF,TRBV2,TRBJ2-1,once,TRBD1
TGTGCCAGCAGTTACTCTAACGGCTATGGCTACACCTTC,CASSYSNGYGYTF,TRBV6-6,TRBJ1-2,.,.
TGTGCCAGCAGCGCAGGAGCCCTAGCGGGGGGGCAGCAGCAGTACTTC,CASSAGALAGGQQQYF,TRBV9,TRBJ2-7,.,TRBD2
TGTGCCAGCAGTGACCGACCAGGGTCCCTCGGTGGCTACACCTTC,CASSDRPGSLGGYTF,TRBV6-4,TRBJ1-2,.,.
TGTGCCAGCAGCTTATCCATTTCTGGAAACACCATATATTTT,CASSLSISGNTIYF,TRBV11-2,TRBJ1-3,once,.
TGCGCCAGCAGCTTGGAACAGTACAATGAGCAGTTCTTC,CASSLEQYNEQFF,TRBV5-1,TRBJ2-1,.,.
TGTGCCAGCAGTGAGAAAGGAGGTGGAAACACCATATATTTT,CASSEKGGGNTIYF,TRBV7-9,TRBJ1-3,.,.
TGTGCCAGCAGTTTATGGAGCGGCCACCAAGAGACCCAGTACTTC,CASSLWSGHQETQYF,TRBV27,TRBJ2-5,.,.
TGTGCCAGCAGTGGAATAGCGGGAGTCTACCGGGAGCTGTTTTTT,CASSGIAGVYRELFF,TRBV6-2/TRBV6-3,TRBJ2-2,.,TRBD2
TGTGCCAGCAGTGATGGGGGGACGGAGAATTCACCCCTCCACTTT,CASSDGGTENSPLHF,TRBV2,TRBJ1-6,.,.
TGTGCCAGCAGCTCCGCGGGACAGGGGATTTCACCCCTCCACTTT,CASSSAGQGISPLHF,TRBV5-4,TRBJ1-6,once,TRBD1
TGTGCCAGCAGCCAAAGAGTGTTTCAGAACACTGAAGCTTTCTTT,CASSQRVFQNTEAFF,TRBV3-1/TRBV3-2,TRBJ1-1,.,.
TGTGCCAGCAGTCCTCTTGACAGGAGTTATGGCTACACCTTC,CASSPLDRSYGYTF,TRBV5-4,TRBJ1-2,.,.
TGTGCCAGCAGTTCGGGGACAGTAAACACTGAAGCTTTCTTT,CASSSGTVNTEAFF,TRBV27,TRBJ1-1,.,TRBD1
TGTGCCAGCAGTTTCTCCGGGACAAGGGGAGATACGCAGTATTTT,CASSFSGTRGDTQYF,TRBV6-2/TRBV6-3,TRBJ2-3,.,.
TGTGCCAGCACTCGAAGGACAGGGGCGGATCAGCCCCAGCATTTT,CASTRRTGADQPQHF,TRBV6-5,TRBJ1-5,.,TRBD1
TGCGCCAGCAGCTTGGATGGGGACAGGGGATATCGTGAGCAGTTCTTC,CASSLDGDRGYREQFF,TRBV5-1,TRBJ2-1,once,TRBD1
TGTGCCAGCAGCTTTAGCGGTTCCAATGAGCAGTTCTTC,CASSFSGSNEQFF,TRBV7-8,TRBJ2-1,few,.
TGTGCCACCAGTGAACCCGGGAACACCAAGCAGTTCTTC,CATSEPGNTKQFF,TRBV24-1,TRBJ2-1,.,.
TGTGCCAGCAGCTCCTGGGACAGCTATGGCTACACCTTC,CASSSWDSYGYTF,TRBV5-4,TRBJ1-2,.,TRBD1
TGTGCCAGCAGCTTAGGCCGGGACAGGGGAGAGACCCAGTACTTC,CASSLGRDRGETQYF,TRBV13,TRBJ2-5,.,TRBD1
TGTGCCAGCAGTTACTTAGCGGGAGGCATGGACGGGGAGCTGTTTTTT,CASSYLAGGMDGELFF,TRBV27,TRBJ2-2,once,TRBD2
TGTGCCAGCAGCCCCATTCCGGGACTAGCTCGATGGGAGAATGAGCAGTTCTTC,CASSPIPGLARWENEQFF,TRBV3-1/TRBV3-2,TRBJ2-1,.,TRBD2
TGTGCCAGCAGCAAAAGGGGACTAGCGGGCCCAGGTGATACGCAGTATTTT,CASSKRGLAGPGDTQYF,TRBV21-1,TRBJ2-3,.,.
TGTGCCAGCAGCCCCGAAACAGGGAGAGGAAATGAAAAACTGTTTTTT,CASSPETGRGNEKLFF,TRBV7-2,TRBJ1-4,once,.
TGCGCCAGCAGATGGGACACAGCGAACACTGAAGCTTTCTTT,CASRWDTANTEAFF,TRBV5-1,TRBJ1-1,.,.
TGTGCCACGGGACAGGGGTACGAGCAGTACTTC,CATGQGYEQYF,TRBV30,TRBJ2-7,.,TRBD1
TGCGCCAGCAACGACAGGACAAATGAAAAACTGTTTTTT,CASNDRTNEKLFF,TRBV10-1,TRBJ1-4,.,.
TGTGCCAGCAGCTCCGGGACTAGCGGGGTGCACACCGGGGAGCTGTTTTTT,CASSSGTSGVHTGELFF,TRBV5-4,TRBJ2-2,.,TRBD2
TGTGCCAGCAGTAGGGACGGGGGGACCGGGGAGCTGTTTTTT,CASSRDGGTGELFF,TRBV7-2,TRBJ2-2,.,TRBD2
TGTGCCAGCAGTTACGGGGGCCTCAGTGGAAACACCATATATTTT,CASSYGGLSGNTIYF,TRBV6-6,TRBJ1-3,.,.
TGTGCCAGCAGCGGACAACTAGCGGGGGTACAAGAGACCCAGTACTTC,CASSGQLAGVQETQYF,TRBV11-3,TRBJ2-5,.,TRBD2